A single sample is the source of the 26 T cell receptor beta chains below, sequenced in a study of T cell changes during pregnancy in multiple sclerosis. TCRdb's copy holds only in-frame clones and misses some; the assay was immunoSEQ multiplex PCR. The sample yields 40,000 to 50,000 clones, less than 95% seen once. The input for sequencing was CD8+ T cells from peripheral blood mononuclear cells, taken in the first trimester of pregnancy. These TCRs come from a female donor with multiple sclerosis, enrolled in a pregnancy study.

The chain employs TRBV6-1 and TRBJ2-7; TRBD1 is a possible D gene (6 bases). Germline loops: CDR1 MNHNS, CDR2 SASEGT. V lost 6 bases to trimming and J lost 3 bases, with 15 bases between them. The CDR3 has 14 residues. CDR3 nucleotides: TGTGCCAGCAGATCCGACAGGAGATTCTACGAGCAGTACTTC. It translates to CASRSDRRFYEQYF.

The CDR3 sequence is CASSLEDFYEQYF. For the CDR3, the DNA is TGTGCCAGCAGCCTCGAGGATTTCTACGAGCAGTACTTC. V and J are TRBV14 and TRBJ2-7, with no clear D. V was pared by 4 bases and J by 3 bases, with 10 bases between. This CDR3 region has 13 residues. The V gene's germline CDR1 is SGHDN and CDR2 FVKESK.

The CDR3 is CASSVGTSGVTGEQYF. The DNA of the CDR3 is TGTGCCAGCAGCGTGGGGACTAGCGGGGTCACTGGGGAGCAGTACTTC. This rearrangement joins TRBV9 to TRBJ2-7; 13 bases match TRBD2. This CDR3 spans 16 amino acids. The junction had 9 bases not matched to a gene; V was cut back by 2 bases and J by 7 bases. Germline V CDR1 and CDR2: SGDLS, YYNGEE.

V is TRBV30 and J is TRBJ1-1; no firm D call. This CDR3 has 14 amino acids. V was trimmed by 0 bases and J by 0 bases, leaving 8 bases between them. Germline values: CDR1 GTSNPN, CDR2 SVGIG (reference sequence). The CDR3: CAWSVPGMNTEAFF. CDR3 coding DNA: TGTGCCTGGAGTGTACCGGGAATGAACACTGAAGCTTTCTTT.

The chain combines TRBV11-2 with TRBJ2-7; the match to TRBD2 covers 13 bases. V was pared by 5 bases and J by 5 bases, with 12 bases of the junction left unmatched. CDR3 length: 17 residues. The germline V gene encodes CDR1 SGHAT and CDR2 FQNNGV. In DNA, the CDR3 is TGTGCCAGCAGCCCGGGGCGGATTGGACTAGCGGGAGACGAGCAGTACTTC. It codes for CASSPGRIGLAGDEQYF.

The V gene is TRBV12-5, the J gene TRBJ1-2; 9 nucleotides align to TRBD1. The CDR3 extends over 20 amino acids. Germline V CDR1 and CDR2: LGHNT, FRNRAP. J was trimmed by 4 bases and V by 0 bases; bases with no gene match: 18. CDR3 protein: CASGLVRATGGKPFGYGYTF. Written as DNA, the CDR3 is TGTGCTAGTGGTTTGGTAAGGGCGACAGGGGGAAAACCTTTCGGCTATGGCTACACCTTC.

The chain couples TRBV19 to TRBJ1-1; 7 bases map to TRBD1. Germline CDR1 LNHDA, CDR2 SQIVND (reference sequence). There are 14 residues in the CDR3. Trimming took 5 bases from V and 4 from J; bases not matched to a gene: 7. In DNA, the CDR3 is TGTGCCAGTAGTTTCAACCAGGGGGTCACTGAAGCTTTCTTT. It specifies CASSFNQGVTEAFF.

This chain links TRBV6-5 with TRBJ1-2; possibly TRBD1 for D (6 bases). The CDR3 sequence is 13 residues long. Germline V gene data show CDR1 as MNHEY and CDR2 as SVGAGI. V shed 5 bases and J shed 3 bases, with 10 bases lying between them. This CDR3 reads CASSQGWHYGYTF. The CDR3 nucleotides are TGTGCCAGCAGTCAGGGGTGGCACTATGGCTACACCTTC.

This sequence joins TRBV27 and TRBJ2-6, with D possibly being TRBD2 (6 bases). The V end was cut by 1 base, the J end by 4 bases, with 11 bases between. CDR1 and CDR2 (germline): MNHEY, SMNVEV (reference sequence). This CDR3 has 16 amino acids. The CDR3 nucleotides are TGTGCCAGCAGTTTATTAGGAGGGTCAGGGGCCAACGTCCTGACTTTC. This translates into CASSLLGGSGANVLTF.

The chain joins TRBV19 to TRBJ2-3; 10 nucleotides match TRBD2. This CDR3 is built from 15 residues. Germline V gene data show CDR1 as LNHDA and CDR2 as SQIVND (reference sequence). V lost 3 bases and J lost 0; bases outside the gene matches: 0. CDR3 coding DNA: TGTGCCAGTAGTATGACTAGCGGGAGCACAGATACGCAGTATTTT. Translated, it gives CASSMTSGSTDTQYF.

The chain joins TRBV4-1 to TRBJ2-5; D gene uncertain. V was trimmed by 0 bases and J by 2 bases, leaving 16 bases between them. CDR3 length: 17 amino acids. The V gene's germline CDR1 is MGHRA and CDR2 YSYEKL. The CDR3 is CASSQEGRTILQETQYF. The CDR3 nucleotides read TGCGCCAGCAGCCAAGAGGGCCGCACAATCCTACAAGAGACCCAGTACTTC.

The chain couples TRBV4-2 to TRBJ2-5; 8 bases are shared with TRBD2. The CDR3 spans 14 residues. Per the germline V gene, CDR1 is LGHNA and CDR2 is YNFKEQ. V gave up 1 base and J gave up 4 bases; unmatched junction bases: 2. The CDR3 protein is CASSQAGGSETQYF. The CDR3 nucleotides read TGTGCCAGCAGCCAAGCGGGGGGGTCAGAGACCCAGTACTTC.

This clone was detected only a few times. This chain joins TRBV5-4 and TRBJ2-7, with a tentative D call TRBD1 (6 bases). The CDR3 runs 14 residues. V lost 4 bases and J 2 bases, leaving 13 bases between the germline ends. Germline values: CDR1 SGHNT, CDR2 YYREEE (reference sequence). The CDR3 reads CASSPSSGAYEQYF. DNA of the CDR3: TGTGCCAGCAGCCCGTCCTCAGGGGCCTACGAGCAGTACTTC.

J is TRBJ2-7 and V is TRBV29-1; D possibly corresponds to TRBD2 (5 bases). Trimming took 4 bases from V and 0 from J, leaving 7 bases between them. The CDR3 is 12 residues long. Germline CDR1 and CDR2: SQVTM and ANQGSEA. CDR3 residues: CSVGRSSYEQYF. CDR3 coding DNA: TGCAGCGTTGGGAGGAGCTCCTACGAGCAGTACTTC.

The chain couples TRBV11-2 to TRBJ2-3; TRBD2 aligns across 13 bases. With 0 bases clipped from V and 2 bases from J, the junction kept 11 bases outside the gene matches. This CDR3 comprises 20 residues. From germline, CDR1 is SGHAT and CDR2 FQNNGV. The CDR3 DNA reads TGTGCCAGCAGCTTAGACCCTACGACTAGCGGGGGGTCCGCCACAGATACGCAGTATTTT. Translating it yields CASSLDPTTSGGSATDTQYF.

The rearrangement joins TRBV6-1 to TRBJ2-7; D is possibly TRBD2 (5 bases). This CDR3 has 15 residues. Between the trimmed V and J ends, which lost 3 bases and 3 bases, there was a span of 15 bases. Germline V lookup: CDR1 MNHNS, CDR2 SASEGT. The CDR3 DNA is TGTGCCAGCAGTGACGTCTGGAGCGAGGGCTACGAGCAGTACTTC. Residues: CASSDVWSEGYEQYF.

The rearrangement links TRBV29-1 to TRBJ1-2; 8 bases fit TRBD1. The V segment lost 6 bases and the J segment 8 bases; nucleotides outside the gene matches: 14. The CDR3 totals 14 residues. Per germline, CDR1 SQVTM and CDR2 ANQGSEA. CDR3 bases: TGCAGCGTAATAAGACCCGGGACAGGAGGGGGCTACACCTTC. It translates to CSVIRPGTGGGYTF.

This CDR3 is CATFSGGAAETQYF. The CDR3 DNA follows: TGCGCCACCTTTAGCGGGGGGGCCGCCGAGACCCAGTACTTC. The rearrangement links TRBV10-2 to TRBJ2-5, with 11 bases identical to TRBD2. Losses at the gene ends were 10 bases for V and 5 bases for J; bases not matched to a gene: 9. Per germline, CDR1 WSHSY and CDR2 SAAADI. This CDR3 is built from 14 residues.

The rearrangement joins TRBV20-1 to TRBJ2-7; TRBD2 aligns across 10 bases. Trimming took 4 bases from V and 7 from J; bases not matched to a gene: 1. The germline V gene encodes CDR1 DFQATT and CDR2 SNEGSKA (reference sequence). There are 11 residues in the CDR3. The CDR3 DNA follows: TGCAGTGCTAAAGCGGGGGGGGAGCAGTACTTC. This gives the protein CSAKAGGEQYF.

The chain has TRBV19 and TRBJ1-5, with D unresolved. The CDR3 has 15 residues. Germline V lookup: CDR1 LNHDA, CDR2 SQIVND (reference sequence). Trimming left V 2 bases short and J 1 base short, with 9 bases between. CDR3 in DNA: TGTGCCAGTAGTATATCGGGTGGCAGCAATCAGCCCCAGCATTTT. It yields the protein CASSISGGSNQPQHF.

The chain combines TRBV4-1 with TRBJ1-2; D gene uncertain. V was pared by 0 bases and J by 4 bases, with 9 bases between. The CDR3 consists of 14 residues. Germline CDR1 reads MGHRA; CDR2 reads YSYEKL. The CDR3 here is CASSQEGLAYGYTF. The CDR3 DNA follows: TGCGCCAGCAGCCAAGAGGGCCTCGCCTATGGCTACACCTTC.

J is TRBJ2-7 and V is TRBV25-1, with D possibly TRBD2 on 5 matching bases. This CDR3 contains 15 residues. Germline assignment: CDR1 MGHDK and CDR2 SYGVNS. The V end was cut by 3 bases, the J end by 0 bases, with 12 bases between. The CDR3 loop is CASSDSVGFSYEQYF. In nucleotides, the CDR3 is TGTGCCAGCAGTGATAGCGTAGGTTTCTCCTACGAGCAGTACTTC.

V is TRBV6-4 and J is TRBJ1-2, with 9 bases aligning to TRBD1. Germline V CDR1 and CDR2: MRHNA, SNTAGT. The CDR3 runs to 14 residues. The V gene end was trimmed by 6 bases and the J gene end by 4 bases; junction bases not matched to a gene: 6. CDR3 sequence: CASRAEGQGYGYTF. The CDR3 DNA sequence: TGTGCCAGCAGAGCAGAGGGACAGGGCTATGGCTACACCTTC.

In its sample, this clone was seen once. The gene calls are TRBV27 and TRBJ1-1, with D hard to call. V lost 3 bases, J lost 0 bases, and 5 bases lay in between. In germline, CDR1 is MNHEY, CDR2 SMNVEV (reference sequence). The CDR3 covers 13 residues. The CDR3 DNA sequence: TGTGCCAGCAGTTTTTCCATGAACACTGAAGCTTTCTTT. This gives the protein CASSFSMNTEAFF.

The chain links TRBV6-5 to TRBJ1-1; D ambiguous. With 11 bases removed from V and 2 bases from J, the gap between germline ends came to 12 bases. The CDR3 totals 12 residues. The V gene's germline CDR1 is MNHEY and CDR2 SVGAGI. CDR3 protein: CAAVRGNTEAFF. The DNA for the CDR3 is TGTGCCGCTGTCCGGGGAAACACTGAAGCTTTCTTT.

The chain links TRBV7-9 to TRBJ2-7; weak D call: TRBD2 (6 bases). V gave up 5 bases and J gave up 0 bases, with 14 bases separating them. The CDR3 spans 15 residues. Per germline, CDR1 SEHNR and CDR2 FQNEAQ (reference sequence). CDR3 in DNA: TGTGCCAGCAGCGATTGGGACTCGAACTCCTACGAGCAGTACTTC. It codes for CASSDWDSNSYEQYF.